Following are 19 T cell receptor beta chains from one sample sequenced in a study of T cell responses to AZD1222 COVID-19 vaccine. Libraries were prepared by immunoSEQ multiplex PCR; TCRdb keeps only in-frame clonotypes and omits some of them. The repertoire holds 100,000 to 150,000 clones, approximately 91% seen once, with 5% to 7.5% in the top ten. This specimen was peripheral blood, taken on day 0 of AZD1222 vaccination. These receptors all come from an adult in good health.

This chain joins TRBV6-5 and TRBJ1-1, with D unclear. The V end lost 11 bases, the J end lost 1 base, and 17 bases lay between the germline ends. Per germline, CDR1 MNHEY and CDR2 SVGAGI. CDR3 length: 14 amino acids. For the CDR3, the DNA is TGTGCCGTCCTTCGTGGTGTGGCGAACACTGAAGCTTTCTTT. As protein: CAVLRGVANTEAFF.

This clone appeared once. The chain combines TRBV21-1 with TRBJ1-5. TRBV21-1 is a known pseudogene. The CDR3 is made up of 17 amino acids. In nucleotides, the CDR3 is TGTGCCAGCAGCAAAAGTTGGCCGGGGGGTGGTGATCAGCCCCAGCATTTT. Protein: CASSKSWPGGGDQPQHF.

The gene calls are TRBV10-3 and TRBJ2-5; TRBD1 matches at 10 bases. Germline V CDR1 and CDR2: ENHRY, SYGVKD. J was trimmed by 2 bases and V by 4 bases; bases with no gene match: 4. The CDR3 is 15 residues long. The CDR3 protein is CAISGRTGGQETQYF. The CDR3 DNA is TGTGCCATCAGTGGACGGACAGGGGGACAAGAGACCCAGTACTTC.

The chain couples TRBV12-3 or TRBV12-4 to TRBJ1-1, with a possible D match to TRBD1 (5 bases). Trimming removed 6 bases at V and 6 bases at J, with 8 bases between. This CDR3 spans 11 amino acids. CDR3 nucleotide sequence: TGTGCCAGCAGCCAAGGGGCTGAAGCTTTCTTT. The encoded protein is CASSQGAEAFF.

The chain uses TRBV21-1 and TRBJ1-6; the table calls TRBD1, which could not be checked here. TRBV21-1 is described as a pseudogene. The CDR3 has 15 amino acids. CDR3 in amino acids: CASSTRGTVVRGLHF. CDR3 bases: TGTGCCAGCAGCACCAGGGGGACAGTGGTTCGAGGCCTCCACTTT.

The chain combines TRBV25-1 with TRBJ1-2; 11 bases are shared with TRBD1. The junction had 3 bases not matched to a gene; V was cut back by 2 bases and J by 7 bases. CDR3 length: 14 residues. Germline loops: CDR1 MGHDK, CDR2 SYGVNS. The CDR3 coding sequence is TGTGCCAGCAGTGAAGGACAGGGGGCCGTTGGCTACACCTTC. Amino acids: CASSEGQGAVGYTF.

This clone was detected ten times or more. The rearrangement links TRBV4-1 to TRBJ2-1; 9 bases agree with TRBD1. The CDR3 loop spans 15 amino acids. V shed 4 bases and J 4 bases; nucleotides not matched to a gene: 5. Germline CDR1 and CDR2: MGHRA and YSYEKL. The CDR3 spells CASSPGTGYYNEQFF. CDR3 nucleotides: TGCGCCAGCAGCCCTGGGACAGGGTATTACAATGAGCAGTTCTTC.

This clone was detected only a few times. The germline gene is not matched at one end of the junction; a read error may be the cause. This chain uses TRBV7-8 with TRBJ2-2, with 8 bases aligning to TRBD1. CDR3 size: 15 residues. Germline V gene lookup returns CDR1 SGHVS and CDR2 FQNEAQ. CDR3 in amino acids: CASSLRQGNAGELFF. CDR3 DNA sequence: TGTGCCAGCAGCTTACGACAGGGGAACGCCGGGGAGCTGTTTTTT.

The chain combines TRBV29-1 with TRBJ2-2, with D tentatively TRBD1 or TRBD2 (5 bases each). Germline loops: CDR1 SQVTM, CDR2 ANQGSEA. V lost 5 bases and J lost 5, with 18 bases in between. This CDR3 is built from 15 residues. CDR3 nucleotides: TGCAGCGTTTTTGACAGCCCGACGGGGACCGGGGAGCTGTTTTTT. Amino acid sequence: CSVFDSPTGTGELFF.

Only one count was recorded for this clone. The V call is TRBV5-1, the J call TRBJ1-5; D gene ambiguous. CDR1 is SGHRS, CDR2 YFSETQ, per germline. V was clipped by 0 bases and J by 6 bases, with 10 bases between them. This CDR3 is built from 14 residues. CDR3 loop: CASSLAAGSQPQHF. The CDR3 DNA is TGCGCCAGCAGCTTGGCCGCTGGGAGTCAGCCCCAGCATTTT.

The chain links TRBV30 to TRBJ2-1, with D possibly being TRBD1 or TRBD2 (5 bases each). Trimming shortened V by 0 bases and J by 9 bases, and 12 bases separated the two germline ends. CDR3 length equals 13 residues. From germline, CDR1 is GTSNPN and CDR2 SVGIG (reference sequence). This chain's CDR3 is CAWSVLSGREQFF. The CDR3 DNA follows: TGTGCCTGGAGTGTCCTTTCGGGACGTGAGCAGTTCTTC.

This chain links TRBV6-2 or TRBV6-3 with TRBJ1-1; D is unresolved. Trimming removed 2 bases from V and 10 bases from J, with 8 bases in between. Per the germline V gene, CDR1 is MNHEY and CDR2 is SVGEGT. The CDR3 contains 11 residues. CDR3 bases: TGTGCCAGCAGTTACAATGTGGGAGCTTTCTTT. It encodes CASSYNVGAFF.

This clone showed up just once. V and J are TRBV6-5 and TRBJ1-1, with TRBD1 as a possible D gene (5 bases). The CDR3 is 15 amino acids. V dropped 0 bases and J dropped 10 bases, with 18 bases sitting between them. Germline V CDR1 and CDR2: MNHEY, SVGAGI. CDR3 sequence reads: CASSYSNPGRRRAFF. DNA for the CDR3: TGTGCCAGCAGTTACTCTAATCCGGGACGGCGACGAGCTTTCTTT.

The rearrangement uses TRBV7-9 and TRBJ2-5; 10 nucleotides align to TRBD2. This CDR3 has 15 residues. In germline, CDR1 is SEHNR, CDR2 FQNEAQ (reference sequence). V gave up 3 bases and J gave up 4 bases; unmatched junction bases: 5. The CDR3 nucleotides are TGTGCCAGCAGCTTCGGAGCGGGGGGGCGAGAGACCCAGTACTTC. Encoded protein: CASSFGAGGRETQYF. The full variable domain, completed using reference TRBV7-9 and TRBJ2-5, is DTGVSQNPRHKITKRGQNVTFRCDPISEHNRLYWYRQTLGQGPEFLTYFQNEAQLEKSRLLSDRFSAERPKGSFSTLEIQRTEQGDSAMYLCASSFGAGGRETQYFGPGTRLLVL.

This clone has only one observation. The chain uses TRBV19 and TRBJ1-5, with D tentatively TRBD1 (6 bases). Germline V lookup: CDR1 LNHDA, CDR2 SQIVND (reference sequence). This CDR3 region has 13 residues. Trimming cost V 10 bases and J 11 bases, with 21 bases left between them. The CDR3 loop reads CATAGHARGAQHF. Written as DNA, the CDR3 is TGTGCCACCGCGGGACACGCTAGGGGAGCCCAGCATTTT.

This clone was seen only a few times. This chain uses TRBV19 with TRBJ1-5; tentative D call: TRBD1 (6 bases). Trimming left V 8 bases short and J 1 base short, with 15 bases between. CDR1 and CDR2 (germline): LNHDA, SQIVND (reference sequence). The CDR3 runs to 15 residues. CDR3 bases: TGTGCCAGTTCGGGTCAGGGACAAAGCAATCAGCCCCAGCATTTT. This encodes CASSGQGQSNQPQHF.

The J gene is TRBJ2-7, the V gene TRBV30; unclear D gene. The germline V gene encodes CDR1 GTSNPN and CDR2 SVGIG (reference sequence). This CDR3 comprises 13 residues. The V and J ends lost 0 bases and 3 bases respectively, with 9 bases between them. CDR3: CAWSVSRSYEQYF. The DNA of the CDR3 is TGTGCCTGGAGTGTAAGCAGAAGCTACGAGCAGTACTTC.

CDR3 sequence: CASGLDPEGGRLAKNIQYF. DNA of the CDR3: TGTGCTAGTGGTTTGGATCCTGAGGGGGGGCGCCTAGCCAAAAACATTCAGTACTTC. The rearrangement joins TRBV12-5 to TRBJ2-4; tentatively, D is TRBD2 (7 bases). CDR3 length equals 19 residues. Germline-derived CDR1 and CDR2 are LGHNT and FRNRAP. Trimming shortened V by 1 base and J by 0 bases, and 19 bases separated the two germline ends.

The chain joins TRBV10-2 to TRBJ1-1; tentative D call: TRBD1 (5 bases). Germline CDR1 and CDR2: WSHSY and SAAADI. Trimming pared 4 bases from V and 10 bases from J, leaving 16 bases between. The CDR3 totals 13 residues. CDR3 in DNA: TGCGCCAGCAGTGTCGGGGGTCTAAGGCGAGCTTTCTTT. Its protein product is CASSVGGLRRAFF.